What follows are 14 T cell receptor beta chains derived from one specimen sequenced in a study of T cell clonality in common variable immunodeficiency (dated by TCRdb to the mid-2010s). Library creation used the immunoSEQ multiplex PCR assay. TCRdb provides this immuneACCESS table in a form limited to in-frame rearrangements. Some clones are lacking; in checked studies, under half of them reflect an unresolved V gene, and why the rest are absent is not known. The table shows about 37,000 clones here, with no singletons. Together, the top ten hold roughly 3.5% of the sample. Sequences were obtained from peripheral blood mononuclear cells. The source is a person aged 18-70 years in good health.

This clone appeared many times. The CDR3 protein is CASSQDQGNMNTEAFF. CDR3 DNA, as far as it was read: TGTGCCAGCAGCCAAGATCAGGGGAATATGAACACTGAA. The V gene is TRBV14, the J gene TRBJ1-1; D is perhaps TRBD1 (6 bases). The read is 3 residues too short to cover the CDR3 end, so that end is filled in from the germline J gene. The germline V and J ends were trimmed by 0 bases and 0 bases, with 11 bases remaining between them. This CDR3 has 16 residues. Germline V lookup: CDR1 SGHDN, CDR2 FVKESK. The variable domain in full, completed from reference TRBV14 and TRBJ1-1, reads EAGVTQFPSHSVIEKGQTVTLRCDPISGHDNLYWYRRVMGKEIKFLLHFVKESKQDESGMPNNRFLAERTGGTYSTLKVQPAELEDSGVYFCASSQDQGNMNTEAFFGQGTRLTVV.

This clone was counted many times. CDR3 residues: CSVPRGSGGSYNEQFF. CDR3 bases read: TGCAGCGTTCCTCGCGGGTCAGGGGGCTCCTACAATGAG. V and J are TRBV29-1 and TRBJ2-1, with 7 bases that match TRBD1. The read is 3 residues too short to cover the CDR3 end, so that end is filled in from the germline J gene. The CDR3 sequence is 16 residues long. Germline V gene sequence: CDR1 SQVTM, CDR2 ANQGSEA. Trimming took 5 bases from V and 0 from J; bases not matched to a gene: 10.

This clone was recorded at least ten times. The read ends 3 residues before the CDR3 terminus; that terminus is restored from the germline J gene. The V gene is TRBV5-1, the J gene TRBJ2-2, with D possibly being TRBD1 (6 bases). Germline loops: CDR1 SGHRS, CDR2 YFSETQ. This CDR3 has 14 amino acids. CDR3 loop: CASTLWGLGEKLFF. CDR3 DNA, as far as it was read: TGCGCCAGCACTCTTTGGGGGCTGGGGGAAAAG.

This clone was seen repeatedly, ten times or more. Partial CDR3 DNA: TGTGCCAGCAGTACTTACCCTAGGGGGACAGACTATGGC. This sequence encodes CASSTYPRGTDYG. The whole CDR3 reads CASSTYPRGTDYGYTF. The chain has TRBV12-3 or TRBV12-4 and TRBJ1-2; 7 bases match TRBD1. The CDR3 end is not reached by the read, which stops 3 residues before it; the germline J gene fills it in. Trimming at V came to 5 bases and at J to 3 bases, leaving 12 bases not matched to a gene. CDR3 length: 16 residues.

This clone was counted many times. CDR3 sequence: CASSLQGLGDEQFF. The covered CDR3 bases are TGCGCCAGCAGCCTTCAGGGGCTAGGGGATGAG. The genes are TRBV5-1 and TRBJ2-1; D may be TRBD1 (6 bases). The read terminates 3 residues before the CDR3 end, so the remaining end is supplied by the germline J gene. The germline V gene encodes CDR1 SGHRS and CDR2 YFSETQ. Deletions cut 4 bases from V and 8 bases from J, with 16 bases between. The CDR3 spans 14 residues.

This clone appeared many times. The CDR3 end lies 3 residues beyond the end of the read and is filled in from the germline J gene. This chain links TRBV20-1 with TRBJ2-3, with 10 bases that match TRBD1. Germline values: CDR1 DFQATT, CDR2 SNEGSKA (reference sequence). This CDR3 has 15 residues. CDR3 amino acids: CSARDPTGGWETQYF. The DNA read from the CDR3 is TGCAGTGCTAGAGATCCGACAGGGGGCTGGGAGACG.

This clone was detected many times. The read ends 3 residues before the CDR3 terminus; that terminus is restored from the germline J gene. The V and J genes are TRBV19 and TRBJ2-7; tentatively, D is TRBD1 (6 bases). Germline V gene data show CDR1 as LNHDA and CDR2 as SQIVND (reference sequence). The CDR3 sequence is 14 residues long. The V and J ends lost 1 base and 2 bases respectively, with 9 bases between them. Partial CDR3 DNA: TGTGCCAGTAGTATAGGAGGGACACCCTACGAG. It is translated as CASSIGGTPYE. The CDR3 in its entirety is CASSIGGTPYEQYF.

This clone was detected many times. Sequencing ends 3 residues short of the CDR3 end; the germline J gene provides the rest. This chain uses TRBV13 with TRBJ2-7; the D gene is possibly TRBD2 (5 bases). V was clipped by 4 bases and J by 4 bases, with 20 bases between them. Per the germline V gene, CDR1 is PRHDT and CDR2 is FYEKMQ (reference sequence). The CDR3 is 16 residues long. CDR3 sequence reads: CASSSISGASGYEQYF. The CDR3 DNA, read in part, is TGTGCCAGCAGCTCGATCTCAGGCGCCTCGGGGTACGAG. The whole variable domain, remainder taken from reference TRBV13 and TRBJ2-7, is AAGVIQSPRHLIKEKRETATLKCYPIPRHDTVYWYQQGPGQDPQFLISFYEKMQSDKGSIPDRFSAQQFSDYHSELNMSSLELGDSALYFCASSSISGASGYEQYFGPGTRLTVT.

This clone was picked up many times. The CDR3 goes on 3 residues after the read ends, and that part is filled in from the germline J gene. The chain combines TRBV7-9 with TRBJ2-5; 9 nucleotides align to TRBD2. J gave up 5 bases and V 6 bases, and 7 bases lay outside the gene matches. CDR1 is SEHNR and CDR2 is FQNEAQ in the germline V gene (reference sequence). The CDR3 covers 14 residues. Incomplete CDR3 DNA: TGTGCCAGCAGTAGCGGGAGACCCGGGGAGACC. It is translated as CASSSGRPGET. The entire CDR3 reads CASSSGRPGETQYF.

This clone was found many times. Read coverage stops 3 residues before the CDR3 terminus; the germline J gene supplies the remainder. This chain links TRBV20-1 with TRBJ1-6, with 7 bases aligning to TRBD1. Trimming removed 5 bases from V and 11 bases from J; junction bases left unmatched: 12. This CDR3 contains 14 residues. Germline lookup yields CDR1 DFQATT and CDR2 SNEGSKA (reference sequence). Incomplete CDR3 DNA: TGCAGTGCTCAACAGGGGCGCCGGAGGACACCC. Translated: CSAQQGRRRTP. The full CDR3 protein reads CSAQQGRRRTPLHF.

By frequency in the sample, this clone is medium-sized. Coverage ceases 3 residues before the CDR3 finishes, and the germline J gene fills in the end. V usage is TRBV20-1 and J usage is TRBJ1-1, with D unclear. This CDR3 contains 13 residues. The V end was cut by 3 bases, the J end by 2 bases, with 10 bases between. Germline assignment: CDR1 DFQATT and CDR2 SNEGSKA (reference sequence). The CDR3 protein is CSASFSDNTEAFF. The sequenced part of the CDR3 DNA is TGCAGTGCTAGTTTCAGCGATAACACTGAA.

This clone was counted between two and nine times. The read stops 3 residues short of the end of the CDR3; the missing end is completed from the germline J gene. This chain joins TRBV30 and TRBJ2-2, with 7 bases that match TRBD2. The CDR3 has 14 residues. Germline V gene data show CDR1 as GTSNPN and CDR2 as SVGIG (reference sequence). The CDR3 loop is CAWSVWGGSSPLFF. The CDR3 DNA, read in part, is TGTGCCTGGAGTGTTTGGGGGGGGAGTTCACCG.

This clone was recorded many times. Coverage ceases 3 residues before the CDR3 finishes, and the germline J gene fills in the end. The rearrangement links TRBV6-1 to TRBJ2-5; no firm D call. The CDR3 spans 13 residues. Germline V gene sequence: CDR1 MNHNS, CDR2 SASEGT. V dropped 2 bases and J dropped 5 bases, with 9 bases sitting between them. The covered CDR3 bases are TGTGCCAGCAGTGAACTTGTCGGGGAGACC. Translation: CASSELVGET. The whole CDR3 sequence reads CASSELVGETQYF.

This clone was counted ten times or more. The read ends 3 residues shy of where the CDR3 ends; the end is completed using the germline J gene. The rearrangement uses TRBV18 and TRBJ2-2; 9 bases match TRBD1. Germline V gene data show CDR1 as KGHSH and CDR2 as LQKENI. The junction had 4 bases not matched to a gene; V was cut back by 2 bases and J by 3 bases. The CDR3 length is 16 residues. The CDR3 bases that were read are TGTGCCAGCTCACCATTGACAGGGGGAGACACCGGGGAG. This encodes CASSPLTGGDTGE. The whole CDR3 sequence reads CASSPLTGGDTGELFF.